The 32 T cell receptor beta chains presented below share a single source sample, sequenced in a study of cytomegalovirus exposure and HLA in healthy donors. 13 Jbeta primers and 60 Vbeta primers were used for the PCR. Measured with immunoSEQ multiplex PCR; TCRdb has only the in-frame clones, and not every one. Of roughly 140,000 clones detected, roughly 74% appear once; the ten largest clones hold roughly 6%. The sequencing input was PBMCs. These receptors originate from a woman in her thirties or forties in good health and CMV-seropositive.

The genes are TRBV19 and TRBJ2-1; 9 nucleotides align to TRBD1. There are 16 residues in the CDR3. The V segment lost 10 bases and the J segment 4 bases; nucleotides outside the gene matches: 14. Germline V gives CDR1 LNHDA, CDR2 SQIVND (reference sequence). The CDR3 loop is CATEPPRTGDYNEQFF. CDR3 sequence (DNA): TGTGCCACCGAACCACCAAGGACAGGGGATTACAATGAGCAGTTCTTC.

The chain employs TRBV4-1 and TRBJ2-1; TRBD2 might be the D (6 bases). The length of the CDR3 is 15 residues. Between the trimmed V and J ends, which lost 1 base and 5 bases, there was a span of 12 bases. Germline CDR1 MGHRA, CDR2 YSYEKL. The CDR3 spells CASSQGGTGDNEQFF. Written as DNA, the CDR3 is TGCGCCAGCAGCCAAGGGGGGACGGGGGACAATGAGCAGTTCTTC.

The chain is built from TRBV27 and TRBJ2-4, with TRBD2 identical over 15 bases. The J segment lost 7 bases and the V segment lost 0 bases, leaving 4 bases of the junction unmatched. Germline CDR1 is MNHEY and CDR2 is SMNVEV (reference sequence). The CDR3 is 17 amino acids. CDR3 amino acids: CASSLSGLAGGLNIQYF. The CDR3 region has the DNA TGTGCCAGCAGTTTATCGGGACTAGCGGGAGGATTGAACATTCAGTACTTC.

This clone was counted only a few times. This chain connects TRBV5-6 to TRBJ2-2, with 14 nucleotides matching TRBD2. CDR1 SGHDT and CDR2 YYEEEE come from the germline V gene. Losses at the gene ends were 4 bases for V and 2 bases for J; bases not matched to a gene: 7. This CDR3 is 18 amino acids long. The CDR3 DNA reads TGTGCCAGCAGCCCCGGACTAGCGGGAGGAACCAACACCGGGGAGCTGTTTTTT. This codes for CASSPGLAGGTNTGELFF.

This chain links TRBV28 with TRBJ1-1, with TRBD1 as a possible D gene (5 bases). Germline V gene lookup returns CDR1 MDHEN and CDR2 SYDVKM. The CDR3 runs to 15 residues. The V end was cut by 3 bases, the J end by 1 base, with 12 bases between. In DNA, the CDR3 is TGTGCCAGCAGTTTGTTTTCTCAGGGGAACACTGAAGCTTTCTTT. This translates into CASSLFSQGNTEAFF. The full variable domain, completed using reference TRBV28 and TRBJ1-1, is DVKVTQSSRYLVKRTGEKVFLECVQDMDHENMFWYRQDPGLGLRLIYFSYDVKMKEKGDIPEGYSVSREKKERFSLILESASTNQTSMYLCASSLFSQGNTEAFFGQGTRLTVV.

V usage is TRBV19 and J usage is TRBJ1-1; 8 nucleotides align to TRBD1. The CDR3 is made up of 13 amino acids. Trimming cost V 8 bases and J 2 bases; bases outside gene matches: 4. Germline CDR1 LNHDA, CDR2 SQIVND (reference sequence). The DNA of the CDR3 is TGTGCCAGTGGGGACAGGACCAACACTGAAGCTTTCTTT. It translates to CASGDRTNTEAFF. The variable domain in full, completed from reference TRBV19 and TRBJ1-1, reads DGGITQSPKYLFRKEGQNVTLSCEQNLNHDAMYWYRQDPGQGLRLIYYSQIVNDFQKGDIAEGYSVSREKKESFPLTVTSAQKNPTAFYLCASGDRTNTEAFFGQGTRLTVV.

On this clone itself: An end of the junction does not agree with germline; a read error may underlie this. In nucleotides, the CDR3 is TGTGCCAGCAGCCAAGATCCGATTAGCGGGAGCTCCTACGAGCAGCACTTC. Amino acid sequence: CASSQDPISGSSYEQHF. This chain joins TRBV4-2 and TRBJ2-7, with 9 nucleotides matching TRBD2. The germline V gene has CDR1 LGHNA and CDR2 YNFKEQ. The CDR3 length is 17 residues.

This rearrangement joins TRBV19 to TRBJ1-5; D might be TRBD1 (6 bases). V was trimmed by 2 bases and J by 1 base, leaving 15 bases between them. Germline V lookup: CDR1 LNHDA, CDR2 SQIVND (reference sequence). The CDR3 is 17 residues long. The CDR3 loop reads CASSIRVGAKSNQPQHF. Here the CDR3 DNA reads TGTGCCAGTAGTATAAGAGTGGGGGCGAAAAGCAATCAGCCCCAGCATTTT.

The V call is TRBV6-4, the J call TRBJ2-3; 9 bases map to TRBD2. Germline V CDR1 and CDR2: MRHNA, SNTAGT. This CDR3 contains 13 residues. V was clipped by 6 bases and J by 11 bases; unmatched bases: 9. CDR3 sequence: CASSSLAGVEQYF. Here the CDR3 DNA reads TGTGCCAGCAGCTCATTAGCGGGAGTTGAGCAGTATTTT.

The J gene is TRBJ1-1, the V gene TRBV14, with D unclear. Trimming cost V 6 bases and J 3 bases, with 14 bases left between them. The CDR3 extends over 14 amino acids. Germline V CDR1 and CDR2: SGHDN, FVKESK. The CDR3 sequence: CASSRRGWDTEAFF. The CDR3 DNA sequence: TGTGCCAGCAGTAGACGGGGTTGGGACACTGAAGCTTTCTTT.

V gene TRBV28 combines with J gene TRBJ2-7, with 12 nucleotides matching TRBD2. Losses at the gene ends were 3 bases for V and 5 bases for J; bases not matched to a gene: 5. The CDR3 spans 15 residues. CDR1 and CDR2 from the germline V gene are MDHEN and SYDVKM. The CDR3 is CASSLPTSGRNEQYF. The CDR3 region has the DNA TGTGCCAGCAGTTTGCCCACTAGCGGGAGGAACGAGCAGTACTTC.

V and J are TRBV9 and TRBJ2-2; TRBD2 is a possible D gene (7 bases). V was cut by 6 bases and J by 4 bases, with 19 bases left in between. Germline V gene lookup returns CDR1 SGDLS and CDR2 YYNGEE. CDR3 length: 16 amino acids. CDR3 nucleotide sequence: TGTGCCAGCACGAAAAGAGGGGGGGGGAGCACCGGGGAGCTGTTTTTT. It codes for CASTKRGGGSTGELFF.

The chain employs TRBV19 and TRBJ1-5; D not certain. Trimming took 3 bases from V and 0 from J, leaving 12 bases between them. CDR3 length: 16 residues. Germline assignment: CDR1 LNHDA and CDR2 SQIVND (reference sequence). CDR3 sequence: CASSIDTLISNQPQHF. Here the CDR3 DNA reads TGTGCCAGTAGTATTGACACCTTGATTAGCAATCAGCCCCAGCATTTT.

The chain uses TRBV6-8 and TRBJ1-6; 11 bases fit TRBD1. Germline V gene lookup returns CDR1 MNHGY and CDR2 SAAAGT. V lost 5 bases, J lost 5 bases, and 8 bases stayed unmatched. The CDR3 has 17 residues. CDR3 sequence: CASSHGWDRGNNSPLHF. DNA of the CDR3: TGTGCCAGCAGTCACGGATGGGACAGGGGGAATAATTCACCCCTCCACTTT.

This clone was seen a few times. The V gene is TRBV10-3, the J gene TRBJ2-7; 7 nucleotides align to TRBD2. Germline assignment: CDR1 ENHRY and CDR2 SYGVKD. This CDR3 has 14 amino acids. V lost 0 bases to trimming and J lost 3 bases; unmatched junction nucleotides: 2. Here the CDR3 reads CAISESRGDYEQYF. CDR3 sequence (DNA): TGTGCCATCAGTGAGTCCCGGGGGGACTACGAGCAGTACTTC.

Turning to this clone: The junction differs from germline at one of its ends, possibly a read error. The chain links TRBV7-7 to TRBJ2-5, with D tentatively TRBD1 (6 bases). Germline V gene data show CDR1 as SSHAT and CDR2 as FNYEAQ (reference sequence). There are 15 residues in the CDR3. This CDR3 reads CASSLGTNRWETQYF. DNA of the CDR3: TGTGCTAGCAGTTTGGGGACAAACCGATGGGAGACCCAGTACTTC.

This chain connects TRBV19 to TRBJ2-7; 8 bases align to TRBD2. The CDR3 is 14 amino acids. The germline CDR1 and CDR2 sequences are LNHDA and SQIVND (reference sequence). With 4 bases clipped from V and 1 base from J, the junction kept 3 bases outside the gene matches. This chain's CDR3 is CASSTSSGSYEQYF. In DNA, the CDR3 is TGTGCCAGTAGTACGTCTAGCGGGTCCTACGAGCAGTACTTC. The full variable domain, completed using reference TRBV19 and TRBJ2-7, is DGGITQSPKYLFRKEGQNVTLSCEQNLNHDAMYWYRQDPGQGLRLIYYSQIVNDFQKGDIAEGYSVSREKKESFPLTVTSAQKNPTAFYLCASSTSSGSYEQYFGPGTRLTVT.

V gene TRBV27 combines with J gene TRBJ2-7; D possibly corresponds to TRBD2 (5 bases). This CDR3 is 17 amino acids long. V shed 5 bases and J shed 3 bases, with 23 bases lying between them. Germline CDR1 reads MNHEY; CDR2 reads SMNVEV (reference sequence). CDR3 residues: CASSVRGLGRVLYEQYF. In nucleotides, the CDR3 is TGTGCCAGCAGTGTCCGAGGGCTTGGGCGGGTCCTCTACGAGCAGTACTTC.

This clone has just one count. The V gene is TRBV27, the J gene TRBJ2-5, with TRBD1 matching over 12 bases. The CDR3 covers 15 residues. J lost 4 bases, V lost 5 bases, and 5 bases had no gene match. The germline V gene encodes CDR1 MNHEY and CDR2 SMNVEV (reference sequence). The CDR3 is CASSTGTGGTETQYF. CDR3 coding DNA: TGTGCCAGCAGTACCGGGACAGGGGGCACAGAGACCCAGTACTTC.

The chain carries TRBV7-9 and TRBJ2-2; TRBD2 matches 12 bases. The J segment lost 8 bases and the V segment lost 3 bases, leaving 10 bases of the junction unmatched. The CDR3 is 17 amino acids. CDR1 and CDR2 from the germline V gene are SEHNR and FQNEAQ (reference sequence). DNA for the CDR3: TGTGCCAGCAGCTTCCGCTCTAGCGGGAGGGCCACTGGGGAGCTGTTTTTT. Amino acid sequence: CASSFRSSGRATGELFF.

The rearrangement joins TRBV5-6 to TRBJ1-1; the match to TRBD1 covers 12 bases. V lost 4 bases, J lost 2 bases, and 6 bases stayed unmatched. The germline gives CDR1 SGHDT, CDR2 YYEEEE. This CDR3 region has 16 residues. The CDR3 here is CASSRDRGRDNTEAFF. CDR3 sequence (DNA): TGTGCCAGCAGCAGGGACAGGGGGCGGGATAACACTGAAGCTTTCTTT.

The rearrangement links TRBV29-1 to TRBJ2-7, with TRBD2 matching over 15 bases. The CDR3 has 15 amino acids. Germline CDR1 and CDR2: SQVTM and ANQGSEA. V lost 4 bases to trimming and J lost 2 bases; unmatched junction nucleotides: 3. The CDR3 nucleotides read TGCAGCGTTGCCGGACTAGCGGGAGGGGCCTACGAGCAGTACTTC. Protein product: CSVAGLAGGAYEQYF.

This sequence joins TRBV28 and TRBJ2-2; 9 bases are a match to TRBD2. V was clipped by 6 bases and J by 0 bases; unmatched bases: 5. The CDR3 consists of 16 residues. CDR1 MDHEN and CDR2 SYDVKM come from the germline V gene. The CDR3 region has the DNA TGTGCCAGCAGGGCTAGCGGGATTACGAACACCGGGGAGCTGTTTTTT. As protein: CASRASGITNTGELFF. Full variable domain (missing parts from reference TRBV28 and TRBJ2-2): DVKVTQSSRYLVKRTGEKVFLECVQDMDHENMFWYRQDPGLGLRLIYFSYDVKMKEKGDIPEGYSVSREKKERFSLILESASTNQTSMYLCASRASGITNTGELFFGEGSRLTVL.

This clone was counted only a few times. This chain uses TRBV7-2 with TRBJ1-1; 7 bases match TRBD1. Germline loops: CDR1 SGHTA, CDR2 FQGNSA. V shed 2 bases and J 5 bases; nucleotides not matched to a gene: 2. CDR3 length: 13 amino acids. CDR3 nucleotides: TGTGCCAGCAGCTTACAGGGGGGTACTGAAGCTTTCTTT. Translating gives CASSLQGGTEAFF.

This sequence joins TRBV7-2 and TRBJ2-1; TRBD2 agrees at 10 bases. Germline V lookup: CDR1 SGHTA, CDR2 FQGNSA. The CDR3 contains 15 residues. The ends lost 6 bases at V and 0 bases at J; junction bases unmatched: 2. CDR3 DNA: TGTGCCAGCAGACTAGCGGGAAGCTCCTACAATGAGCAGTTCTTC. It translates to CASRLAGSSYNEQFF.

The rearrangement joins TRBV7-9 to TRBJ1-4; 7 bases match TRBD1. The trim removed 5 bases at V and 8 bases at J, leaving 8 bases unmatched. The CDR3 loop spans 14 amino acids. The V gene's germline CDR1 is SEHNR and CDR2 FQNEAQ (reference sequence). The DNA for the CDR3 is TGTGCCAGCAGCCCCCGACAGGGCAACGAAAAACTGTTTTTT. Protein product: CASSPRQGNEKLFF.

This rearrangement joins TRBV5-1 to TRBJ1-4; maybe TRBD1 (6 bases). This CDR3 has 16 residues. Germline V CDR1 and CDR2: SGHRS, YFSETQ. Trimming removed 4 bases from V and 6 bases from J, with 19 bases in between. The CDR3 coding sequence is TGCGCCAGCAGCCCTGGGACTGCGGGGGCTGATGAAAAACTGTTTTTT. Protein: CASSPGTAGADEKLFF.

The chain recombines TRBV5-4 with TRBJ2-5; possible D gene TRBD1, 5 bases. Germline-derived CDR1 and CDR2 are SGHNT and YYREEE (reference sequence). The CDR3 consists of 15 residues. Trimming left V 3 bases short and J 1 base short, with 13 bases between. DNA of the CDR3: TGTGCCAGCAGCTCACCAGGGCTCCGCCAAGAGACCCAGTACTTC. It codes for CASSSPGLRQETQYF.

The J gene is TRBJ2-3, the V gene TRBV4-1; 13 nucleotides match TRBD2. Germline V gene lookup returns CDR1 MGHRA and CDR2 YSYEKL. The length of the CDR3 is 15 residues. The junction had 4 bases not matched to a gene; V was cut back by 5 bases and J by 5 bases. The CDR3 here is CASSEGLAGVDTQYF. DNA of the CDR3: TGCGCCAGCAGCGAAGGACTAGCGGGAGTAGATACGCAGTATTTT.

The CDR3 spells CASSAGSQPQHF. The DNA for the CDR3 is TGTGCCAGCAGCGCCGGTAGTCAGCCCCAGCATTTT. The chain joins TRBV13 to TRBJ1-5; D gene uncertain. The CDR3 consists of 12 residues. The V gene's germline CDR1 is PRHDT and CDR2 FYEKMQ (reference sequence). V was trimmed by 5 bases and J by 6 bases, leaving 8 bases between them.

This chain uses TRBV2 with TRBJ1-3, with 8 bases that match TRBD1. Germline CDR1 and CDR2: SNHLY and FYNNEI. The CDR3 has 15 residues. The V and J ends lost 6 bases and 3 bases, in that order; junction bases with no gene match: 7. The CDR3 nucleotides read TGTGCCAGCAGGAAGGACAGGGTTGGTGGAAACACCATATATTTT. Protein sequence: CASRKDRVGGNTIYF.

The chain is built from TRBV15 and TRBJ2-7; 7 nucleotides line up with TRBD2. Germline CDR1 reads LNHNV; CDR2 reads YYDKDF (reference sequence). This CDR3 comprises 14 residues. J was trimmed by 2 bases and V by 1 base; bases with no gene match: 2. This CDR3 reads CATSRGGRAYEQYF. CDR3 nucleotide sequence: TGTGCCACCAGCAGAGGAGGGAGGGCCTACGAGCAGTACTTC.